Each of the 8 T cell receptor beta chains below was sequenced from the same sample in a study of response to subunit inactivated influenza vaccine. One entry per CDR3 protein, called by TCRdb with MiXCR from the RT-PCR reads. In the table there are 650,000 or so distinct CDR3 sequences, 13% to 15% of which are singletons. This material consisted of PBMCs from blood, taken approximately 15 days before vaccination. The receptor set was obtained from a man aged 50 to 59 who received an inactivated influenza vaccine.

CDR3 DNA sequence: TGTGCCAGCAGTCGGGGGGCAGGCGTGACGAGCTCCTATAATTCACCCCTCCACTTT. Residues: CASSRGAGVTSSYNSPLHF. This chain links TRBV11-2 with TRBJ1-6, with TRBD1 as a possible D gene (6 bases). The germline gives CDR1 SGHAT, CDR2 FQNNGV. This CDR3 region has 19 residues. V dropped 6 bases and J dropped 0 bases, with 21 bases sitting between them.

The chain recombines TRBV11-2 with TRBJ2-7; the D gene is possibly TRBD1 (6 bases). The CDR3 is 14 residues long. Germline-derived CDR1 and CDR2 are SGHAT and FQNNGV. Trimming shortened V by 1 base and J by 2 bases, and 9 bases separated the two germline ends. CDR3 DNA sequence: TGTGCCAGCAGCTTAGGGGCAGGGGCCTACGAGCAGTACTTC. Protein: CASSLGAGAYEQYF.

With respect to this clonotype: One end of the junction does not line up with germline, which may come from a read error. The rearrangement links TRBV5-5 to TRBJ2-7; D gene ambiguous. This CDR3 spans 13 amino acids. Germline V gene lookup returns CDR1 SGHKS and CDR2 YYEKEE (reference sequence). DNA for the CDR3: TGTGTCAGCAGCTTGGTCGGAAGTTCCGAGCAGTACTTC. This encodes CVSSLVGSSEQYF.

This clonotype showed up many times. The CDR3 DNA is TGTGCCAGCAGCCTAGGAGGAAGTTATACGCAGTATTTT. It specifies CASSLGGSYTQYF. The chain has TRBV7-9 and TRBJ2-3; D might be TRBD2 (5 bases). The CDR3 loop spans 13 amino acids. The V gene's germline CDR1 is SEHNR and CDR2 FQNEAQ (reference sequence). V lost 5 bases and J lost 7, with 13 bases in between. Filled out from reference TRBV7-9 and TRBJ2-3, the complete variable domain reads DTGVSQNPRHKITKRGQNVTFRCDPISEHNRLYWYRQTLGQGPEFLTYFQNEAQLEKSRLLSDRFSAERPKGSFSTLEIQRTEQGDSAMYLCASSLGGSYTQYFGPGTRLTVL.

The V call is TRBV12-3 or TRBV12-4, the J call TRBJ1-6; D unresolved. Deletions cut 7 bases from V and 0 bases from J, with 7 bases between. This CDR3 contains 14 residues. CDR3 sequence reads: CASTSSSYNSPLHF. As DNA, the CDR3 is TGTGCCAGCACCAGTAGCTCCTATAATTCACCCCTCCACTTT.

This clonotype was detected a few times. The chain couples TRBV7-2 to TRBJ2-7; maybe TRBD1 (5 bases). The CDR3 covers 13 residues. Germline loops: CDR1 SGHTA, CDR2 FQGNSA. V lost 6 bases, J lost 1 base, and 10 bases lay in between. The CDR3 loop reads CASRGRVSYEQYF. As DNA, the CDR3 is TGTGCCAGCAGAGGCAGGGTTTCCTACGAGCAGTACTTC.

This clonotype was seen more than once but under ten times. V gene TRBV4-1 combines with J gene TRBJ2-7; 13 bases map to TRBD2. Germline trimming cut 4 bases from V and 7 bases from J; bases unmatched to any gene: 7. This CDR3 contains 15 residues. Germline V CDR1 and CDR2: MGHRA, YSYEKL. The CDR3 loop is CASSPGLAGVWEQYF. The CDR3 DNA follows: TGCGCCAGCAGCCCCGGACTAGCGGGAGTTTGGGAGCAGTACTTC.

In the case of this clonotype: One end of the junction varies from germline; a read error may be responsible. This chain links TRBV6-5 with TRBJ2-7; D remains unclear. Germline assignment: CDR1 MNHEY and CDR2 SVGAGI. The CDR3 has 11 residues. CDR3 sequence reads: CASSDGPTMHF. Written as DNA, the CDR3 is TGTGCCAGCAGCGACGGACCTACGATGCACTTC.